Shown below are 24 T cell receptor beta chains from a single sample sequenced in a study of T-cell reconstitution after alpha-beta-depleted transplantation in children. Preparation of the TCRbeta library involved a method that used unique molecular identifiers. Via MiXCR, TCRdb re-called the PCR reads, giving one row per CDR3 protein. The table records about 980,000 distinct CDR3 sequences, about 29% of them present only once. Sequenced here: PBMCs, mostly from graft donor cells, sampled 360 days after TCRalphabeta/CD19-depleted stem cell transplant. The origin of the receptors is a boy less than two years old who had a stem cell transplant for SCID, so the T cells may come from the graft donor.

The V gene is TRBV6-1, the J gene TRBJ2-1, with a tentative D call TRBD2 (6 bases). In germline, CDR1 is MNHNS, CDR2 SASEGT. Trimming took 5 bases from V and 7 from J, leaving 12 bases between them. The length of the CDR3 is 13 residues. This chain's CDR3 is CASSTTSYNEQFF. The CDR3 DNA reads as TGTGCCAGCAGTACGACTAGTTATAATGAGCAGTTCTTC.

The rearrangement joins TRBV5-6 to TRBJ1-2, with no clear D. This CDR3 is built from 14 residues. Trimming removed 4 bases at V and 0 bases at J, with 10 bases between. The germline CDR1 and CDR2 sequences are SGHDT and YYEEEE. CDR3 loop: CASSTLTPNYGYTF. The CDR3 coding sequence is TGTGCCAGCAGCACCCTGACACCTAACTATGGCTACACCTTC. Together with reference TRBV5-6 and TRBJ1-2, the CDR3 gives the full variable domain: DAGVTQSPTHLIKTRGQQVTLRCSPKSGHDTVSWYQQALGQGPQFIFQYYEEEERQRGNFPDRFSGHQFPNYSSELNVNALLLGDSALYLCASSTLTPNYGYTFGSGTRLTVV.

The chain carries TRBV12-3 or TRBV12-4 and TRBJ2-1; possibly TRBD2 for D (5 bases). The CDR3 consists of 16 residues. The V end lost 10 bases, the J end lost 7 bases, and 26 bases lay between the germline ends. The CDR3: CATTVNLGLSRNEQFF. CDR3 sequence (DNA): TGTGCCACCACCGTTAACCTAGGACTGAGTAGGAATGAGCAGTTCTTC.

V is TRBV6-1 and J is TRBJ2-5, with D perhaps matching TRBD2 (6 bases). Germline V gene sequence: CDR1 MNHNS, CDR2 SASEGT. The V gene lost 7 bases and the J gene lost 4 bases, with 13 bases spanning the gap. This CDR3 region has 13 residues. CDR3 sequence (DNA): TGTGCCAGCAATGTTAGGGGAGGAGAGACCCAGTACTTC. Encoded protein: CASNVRGGETQYF.

This chain joins TRBV4-3 and TRBJ2-1, with 10 bases lining up with TRBD2. This CDR3 is 17 amino acids long. Germline lookup yields CDR1 LGHNA and CDR2 YSLEER. The J segment lost 7 bases and the V segment lost 0 bases, leaving 9 bases of the junction unmatched. Here the CDR3 DNA reads TGCGCCAGCAGCCAAGAATTTTTACTAGCGGGGTATAATGAGCAGTTCTTC. Protein sequence: CASSQEFLLAGYNEQFF.

There are a few counts of this clonotype. The chain uses TRBV29-1 and TRBJ1-2; TRBD1 might be the D (6 bases). In germline, CDR1 is SQVTM, CDR2 ANQGSEA. This CDR3 spans 15 amino acids. Trimming took off 4 bases at V and 1 base at J, with 16 bases between the two ends. The CDR3 loop is CSVASQGTNNYGYTF. In DNA form, the CDR3 reads TGCAGCGTTGCCTCCCAGGGGACGAATAACTATGGCTACACCTTC.

The gene calls are TRBV28 and TRBJ2-2; the match to TRBD1 covers 7 bases. This CDR3 has 16 amino acids. J gave up 2 bases and V 6 bases, and 9 bases lay outside the gene matches. Germline loops: CDR1 MDHEN, CDR2 SYDVKM. DNA of the CDR3: TGTGCCAGCAGGATTTACAGGGGACGAAACACCGGGGAGCTGTTTTTT. As protein: CASRIYRGRNTGELFF.

Many counts were recorded for this clonotype. The chain links TRBV29-1 to TRBJ2-3; possible D gene TRBD2, 6 bases. The CDR3 spans 14 residues. Deletions cut 4 bases from V and 9 bases from J, with 20 bases between. CDR1 SQVTM and CDR2 ANQGSEA come from the germline V gene. DNA of the CDR3: TGCAGCGTTGTCCTTGTGCGGGGAGGTGACACGCAGTATTTT. Protein sequence: CSVVLVRGGDTQYF.

The chain employs TRBV15 and TRBJ1-4; 7 bases line up with TRBD1. V lost 0 bases and J lost 3; bases outside the gene matches: 1. CDR1 LNHNV and CDR2 YYDKDF come from the germline V gene (reference sequence). The CDR3 runs to 15 residues. CDR3 sequence: CATSRDGTANEKLFF. CDR3 bases: TGTGCCACCAGCAGAGATGGGACAGCTAATGAAAAACTGTTTTTT.

This clonotype occurred a few times. This chain uses TRBV3-1 with TRBJ2-7, with D perhaps TRBD2 (5 bases). The length of the CDR3 is 15 residues. Germline V gene sequence: CDR1 LGHDT, CDR2 YNNKEL (reference sequence). Trimming shortened V by 1 base and J by 3 bases, and 13 bases separated the two germline ends. CDR3 bases: TGTGCCAGCAGCCAAGTTCTAGCCTGGGACTACGAGCAGTACTTC. This encodes CASSQVLAWDYEQYF.

This chain links TRBV2 with TRBJ2-1, with D tentatively TRBD2 (5 bases). V was shortened by 10 bases and J by 9 bases, with 16 bases between the two germline ends. CDR3 length: 12 amino acids. Germline CDR1 reads SNHLY; CDR2 reads FYNNEI. CDR3 sequence: CATSLLSGEQFF. In DNA form, the CDR3 reads TGTGCCACTTCACTTCTCAGCGGTGAGCAGTTCTTC.

This clonotype was counted only a few times. The chain has TRBV12-3 or TRBV12-4 and TRBJ2-3, with D possibly TRBD1 on 5 matching bases. CDR3 size: 16 residues. Trimming stripped 6 bases from V and 4 bases from J, with 20 bases between. As DNA, the CDR3 is TGTGCCAGCAGGCTTCGTACAGGCCAGGTCGCAGATACGCAGTATTTT. Translating it yields CASRLRTGQVADTQYF.

This clonotype was observed many times. The chain uses TRBV7-2 and TRBJ2-5; possibly TRBD2 for D (6 bases). Germline values: CDR1 SGHTA, CDR2 FQGNSA. CDR3 length: 14 residues. Between the trimmed V and J ends, which lost 0 bases and 7 bases, there was a span of 12 bases. CDR3 protein: CASSLAGTGGTQYF. In DNA form, the CDR3 reads TGTGCCAGCAGCTTAGCGGGGACTGGCGGGACCCAGTACTTC.

In its sample, this clonotype was seen a few times. The rearrangement joins TRBV7-9 to TRBJ1-2; the D is unclear. The ends were cut back, 5 bases at V and 3 bases at J, with 4 bases in the middle. Germline loops: CDR1 SEHNR, CDR2 FQNEAQ (reference sequence). The CDR3 runs to 11 residues. Here the CDR3 DNA reads TGTGCCAGCAGCATGTACTATGGCTACACCTTC. This encodes CASSMYYGYTF.

The chain carries TRBV6-2 or TRBV6-3 and TRBJ2-7; TRBD2 matches at 7 bases. The germline V gene has CDR1 MNHEY and CDR2 SVGEGT. The CDR3 covers 14 residues. V dropped 3 bases and J dropped 5; count of bases not matched to a gene: 7. The CDR3 loop reads CASSYWRGTDEQYF. The CDR3 nucleotides are TGTGCCAGCAGTTATTGGCGGGGGACCGACGAGCAGTACTTC.

In its sample, this clonotype was seen a few times. The chain employs TRBV5-1 and TRBJ2-5, with TRBD2 matching over 13 bases. The ends lost 1 base at V and 5 bases at J; junction bases unmatched: 8. Germline assignment: CDR1 SGHRS and CDR2 YFSETQ. The CDR3 totals 17 residues. This CDR3 reads CASSLRTSGGLGETQYF. The DNA of the CDR3 is TGCGCCAGCAGCTTGAGGACTAGCGGGGGCTTAGGGGAGACCCAGTACTTC.

The chain employs TRBV7-8 and TRBJ2-5; no clear D gene. CDR3 length: 18 amino acids. Trimming shortened V by 1 base and J by 2 bases, and 20 bases separated the two germline ends. Germline V gene lookup returns CDR1 SGHVS and CDR2 FQNEAQ. The CDR3 bases are TGTGCCAGCAGCTTAGGAAGGACGACGGTAGCCCTACAAGAGACCCAGTACTTC. This codes for CASSLGRTTVALQETQYF.

CDR3 nucleotide sequence: TGTGCCAGCAGCTCCTTCCGGGGTCGGACCGGGGAGCTGTTTTTT. This sequence encodes CASSSFRGRTGELFF. The chain joins TRBV5-5 to TRBJ2-2; weak D call: TRBD2 (5 bases). The CDR3 is 15 residues long. The V gene lost 3 bases and the J gene lost 5 bases, with 14 bases spanning the gap. Germline CDR1 is SGHKS and CDR2 is YYEKEE (reference sequence).

V usage is TRBV29-1 and J usage is TRBJ2-1; D gene unclear. Deletions cut 6 bases from V and 4 bases from J, with 25 bases between. CDR3 length: 17 residues. Germline V gene data show CDR1 as SQVTM and CDR2 as ANQGSEA. CDR3: CSVRNHIRSTLYNEQFF. CDR3 in DNA: TGCAGCGTCCGAAATCATATCAGGTCCACGCTTTACAATGAGCAGTTCTTC.

The J gene is TRBJ2-1, the V gene TRBV20-1, with TRBD2 matching 7 bases. CDR3 length: 15 residues. Germline CDR1 is DFQATT and CDR2 is SNEGSKA (reference sequence). Trimming cost V 5 bases and J 4 bases; bases outside gene matches: 11. The CDR3 is CSAATGTTRYNEQFF. The CDR3 DNA is TGCAGTGCTGCCACCGGGACTACAAGATACAATGAGCAGTTCTTC.

This clonotype appeared a few times. The chain is built from TRBV4-1 and TRBJ2-1, with TRBD1 identical over 8 bases. Germline V gene data show CDR1 as MGHRA and CDR2 as YSYEKL. The CDR3 is made up of 14 amino acids. Germline trimming cut 5 bases from V and 8 bases from J; bases unmatched to any gene: 8. The CDR3 sequence: CASSYDRGRDEQFF. The CDR3 coding sequence is TGCGCCAGCAGCTACGACAGGGGTCGGGATGAGCAGTTCTTC.

The J gene is TRBJ2-1, the V gene TRBV12-3 or TRBV12-4; TRBD2 aligns across 9 bases. CDR3 length equals 16 residues. J lost 4 bases, V lost 3 bases, and 7 bases had no gene match. The CDR3 DNA reads as TGTGCCAGCAGTTTTTGGGCTAGCGGGGCGTACAATGAGCAGTTCTTC. Translation: CASSFWASGAYNEQFF.

The rearrangement links TRBV20-1 to TRBJ2-1, with D perhaps TRBD2 (7 bases). The V end was cut by 0 bases, the J end by 0 bases, with 12 bases between. The CDR3 totals 16 residues. Germline V lookup: CDR1 DFQATT, CDR2 SNEGSKA (reference sequence). CDR3 amino acids: CSAREGGGHSYNEQFF. The CDR3 DNA follows: TGCAGTGCTAGAGAGGGCGGGGGACACTCCTACAATGAGCAGTTCTTC.

Turning to this clonotype: The junction shows a germline mismatch at one end, possibly a read error. This sequence joins TRBV12-3 or TRBV12-4 and TRBJ2-1, with a tentative D call TRBD2 (7 bases). This CDR3 comprises 17 residues. CDR3 residues: CASINSGGGSSYNERFF. Here the CDR3 DNA reads TGTGCCAGCATCAACTCCGGCGGGGGCAGCTCCTACAATGAGCGGTTCTTC.